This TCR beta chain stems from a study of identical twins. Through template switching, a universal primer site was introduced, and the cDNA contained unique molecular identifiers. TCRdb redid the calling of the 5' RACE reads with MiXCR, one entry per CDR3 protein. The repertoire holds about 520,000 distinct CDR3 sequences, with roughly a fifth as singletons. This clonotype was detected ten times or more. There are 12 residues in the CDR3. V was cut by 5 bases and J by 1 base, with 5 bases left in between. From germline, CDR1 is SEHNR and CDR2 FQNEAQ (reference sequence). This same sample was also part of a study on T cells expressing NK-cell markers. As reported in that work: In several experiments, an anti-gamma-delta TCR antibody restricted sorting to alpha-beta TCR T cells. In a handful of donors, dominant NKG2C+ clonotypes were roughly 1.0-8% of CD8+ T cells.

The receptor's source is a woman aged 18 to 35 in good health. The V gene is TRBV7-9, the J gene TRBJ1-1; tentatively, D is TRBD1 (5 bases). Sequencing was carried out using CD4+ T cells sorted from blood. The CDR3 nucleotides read TGTGCCAGCAGCCAGGGGAACACTGAAGCTTTCTTT. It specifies CASSQGNTEAFF.